Listed here are 16 T cell receptor beta chains from one sample, sequenced in a study of shared clonotypes between healthy human individuals. Repertoires were generated with immunoSEQ multiplex PCR, while TCRdb's copy carries only in-frame clones and drops some. The table has some 380,000 clones, approximately 96% seen once. Sequences were obtained from memory CD8+ T cells sorted from blood. Regarding subset: CD45RO+ cells pooled with CCR7-negative TemRA cells. Every receptor here comes from a man aged 25-45 years in good health.

The chain has TRBV6-1 and TRBJ2-7, with D possibly being TRBD1 (5 bases). CDR3 length equals 15 residues. Trimming stripped 7 bases from V and 2 bases from J, with 18 bases between. Per the germline V gene, CDR1 is MNHNS and CDR2 is SASEGT. CDR3 loop: CASTPYVWGAYEQYF. The CDR3 DNA reads TGTGCCAGCACTCCTTATGTGTGGGGCGCCTACGAGCAGTACTTC.

The chain has TRBV5-1 and TRBJ2-2; 8 bases match TRBD2. Germline CDR1 reads SGHRS; CDR2 reads YFSETQ. With V trimmed by 2 bases and J by 7 bases, 7 bases remained unmatched. This CDR3 spans 15 amino acids. CDR3 protein: CASSFSSGWNGELFF. The CDR3, as DNA: TGCGCCAGCAGCTTCTCTAGCGGGTGGAACGGGGAGCTGTTTTTT. Using reference TRBV5-1 and TRBJ2-2 for the parts outside the CDR3, the full variable domain is KAGVTQTPRYLIKTRGQQVTLSCSPISGHRSVSWYQQTPGQGLQFLFEYFSETQRNKGNFPGRFSGRQFSNSRSEMNVSTLELGDSALYLCASSFSSGWNGELFFGEGSRLTVL.

The rearrangement uses TRBV14 and TRBJ2-5; 10 bases are shared with TRBD2. The V gene end was trimmed by 0 bases and the J gene end by 5 bases; junction bases not matched to a gene: 3. The germline CDR1 and CDR2 sequences are SGHDN and FVKESK. The CDR3 runs 15 residues. The CDR3 coding sequence is TGTGCCAGCAGCCAAGATGCTAGCGGGAGTGAGACCCAGTACTTC. Translated, it gives CASSQDASGSETQYF.

A remark on this clone: The same CDR3 is also encoded by other DNA sequences in this sample. The V call is TRBV9, the J call TRBJ2-3; the match to TRBD2 covers 8 bases. The CDR3 is made up of 14 amino acids. The V gene's germline CDR1 is SGDLS and CDR2 YYNGEE. V was pared by 0 bases and J by 5 bases, with 2 bases of the junction left unmatched. The CDR3 nucleotides read TGTGCCAGCAGCGTAGGGCTAGCGGGAGATACGCAGTATTTT. This sequence encodes CASSVGLAGDTQYF.

V gene TRBV27 combines with J gene TRBJ1-5; D is undetermined. Trimming pared 5 bases from V and 1 base from J, leaving 6 bases between. CDR1 MNHEY and CDR2 SMNVEV come from the germline V gene (reference sequence). This CDR3 comprises 13 residues. DNA of the CDR3: TGTGCCAGCAGTGTGAAAAGCAATCAGCCCCAGCATTTT. Its translation: CASSVKSNQPQHF.

The rearrangement links TRBV10-3 to TRBJ2-1; the D is unclear. CDR3 length: 10 amino acids. V was cut by 8 bases and J by 10 bases, with 9 bases left in between. Per germline, CDR1 ENHRY and CDR2 SYGVKD. The CDR3, as DNA: TGTGCCATCGGTTACGGGGAGCAGTTCTTC. It is translated as CAIGYGEQFF.

CDR3 residues: CASSEGDTQYF. DNA for the CDR3: TGCGCCAGCAGTGAGGGAGATACGCAGTATTTT. The chain recombines TRBV10-2 with TRBJ2-3; no clear D gene. Trimming cost V 2 bases and J 5 bases, with 2 bases left between them. Germline loops: CDR1 WSHSY, CDR2 SAAADI. The CDR3 sequence is 11 residues long.

The V and J genes are TRBV2 and TRBJ2-7, with D unresolved. The CDR3 spans 14 residues. Germline V gene sequence: CDR1 SNHLY, CDR2 FYNNEI. V was trimmed by 6 bases and J by 5 bases, leaving 17 bases between them. CDR3 residues: CASRIATFYHEQYF. The CDR3 nucleotides read TGTGCCAGCAGAATAGCCACATTCTACCACGAGCAGTACTTC.

Regarding this clone: At the DNA level, this CDR3 is encoded by other sequences in the same sample as well. The rearrangement joins TRBV5-1 to TRBJ2-5; D is perhaps TRBD1 (6 bases). The CDR3 runs 14 residues. V was shortened by 0 bases and J by 3 bases, with 9 bases between the two germline ends. Germline V gives CDR1 SGHRS, CDR2 YFSETQ. This CDR3 is CASSLEGGKETQYF. The CDR3 coding sequence is TGCGCCAGCAGCTTGGAAGGGGGTAAAGAGACCCAGTACTTC.

The chain is built from TRBV10-3 and TRBJ1-5, with 7 bases aligning to TRBD1. Germline V lookup: CDR1 ENHRY, CDR2 SYGVKD. This CDR3 region has 14 residues. J was trimmed by 7 bases and V by 0 bases; bases with no gene match: 3. CDR3: CAISESSGGQPQHF. Written as DNA, the CDR3 is TGTGCCATCAGTGAGTCTTCAGGGGGACAGCCCCAGCATTTT.

This clone was detected once. This rearrangement joins TRBV28 to TRBJ1-2; D is possibly TRBD1 (6 bases). The CDR3 runs 15 residues. Trimming removed 6 bases at V and 8 bases at J, with 22 bases between. Germline CDR1 is MDHEN and CDR2 is SYDVKM. The CDR3: CASSQLLGGGWGYTF. The DNA of the CDR3 is TGTGCCAGCAGCCAATTATTGGGTGGGGGCTGGGGCTACACCTTC.

CDR3 amino acids: CAISEVSPQYNEQFF. CDR3 nucleotide sequence: TGTGCCATCAGTGAGGTTTCTCCTCAGTACAATGAGCAGTTCTTC. The genes are TRBV10-3 and TRBJ2-1; D uncertain. The V gene lost 2 bases and the J gene lost 4 bases, with 12 bases spanning the gap. This CDR3 comprises 15 residues. Germline CDR1 and CDR2: ENHRY and SYGVKD.

This chain connects TRBV28 to TRBJ1-1; no definite D call. Trimming took 3 bases from V and 0 from J, leaving 14 bases between them. The CDR3 is 16 residues long. Germline V gives CDR1 MDHEN, CDR2 SYDVKM. CDR3 nucleotides: TGTGCCAGCAGTTTGGTGGGAATCGGGATGAACACTGAAGCTTTCTTT. It translates to CASSLVGIGMNTEAFF.

The gene calls are TRBV25-1 and TRBJ1-1; TRBD1 matches at 8 bases. CDR3 length: 14 amino acids. Germline V CDR1 and CDR2: MGHDK, SYGVNS. The ends lost 2 bases at V and 10 bases at J; junction bases unmatched: 9. The CDR3, as DNA: TGTGCCAGCAGTGAAGGGGTAACAGGGGGTGCAGCTTTCTTT. Translating it yields CASSEGVTGGAAFF.

This clone showed up just once. The gene calls are TRBV29-1 and TRBJ2-3, with 8 bases fitting TRBD2. The CDR3 sequence is 17 residues long. Germline CDR1 reads SQVTM; CDR2 reads ANQGSEA. The V gene end was trimmed by 0 bases and the J gene end by 4 bases; junction bases not matched to a gene: 12. The CDR3 bases are TGCAGCGTTGAAGATCCAGAGAGACTAGCGAACCCAGATACGCAGTATTTT. Residues: CSVEDPERLANPDTQYF.

The rearrangement joins TRBV7-2 to TRBJ1-2; no clear D. Looked up from germline, CDR1 is SGHTA and CDR2 is FQGNSA. Between the trimmed V and J ends, which lost 0 bases and 8 bases, there was a span of 13 bases. The CDR3 is 14 residues long. CDR3 in DNA: TGTGCCAGCAGCTTAGCGCTCGGGGTCCCCGGCTACACCTTC. This encodes CASSLALGVPGYTF.